One TCR beta chain is described in this entry. Here immunoSEQ multiplex PCR was the method, and the copy in TCRdb shows in-frame clones only, minus some. The sample lists roughly 250,000 clones; around 90% were seen once. This entry comes from a study of blood T cell repertoires in COVID-19. Study-wide context: COVID-19 samples, acute and convalescent, were from the United States, Italy and Spain.

This CDR3 contains 15 residues. The trim removed 3 bases at V and 6 bases at J, leaving 3 bases unmatched. Looked up from germline, CDR1 is LGHNA and CDR2 is YNFKEQ. The sequenced sample consisted of PBMCs or T cells enriched from blood (not recorded which). The rearrangement links TRBV4-2 to TRBJ1-4, with 11 bases lining up with TRBD1. This receptor was identified in a woman under 40 with acute COVID-19. The CDR3 sequence: CASSQLGQGDEKLFF. The CDR3 bases are TGTGCCAGCAGCCAGTTGGGACAGGGGGATGAAAAACTGTTTTTT.